This TCR beta chain comes out of a study of blood T cell repertoires in COVID-19. Study at large: Samples of COVID-19 (acute and convalescent) were obtained from the United States, Italy and Spain.

Original processing methods: The authors estimated nucleated cell counts from reference gene primer amplification. The data were produced by immunoSEQ multiplex PCR, yet TCRdb's version contains in-frame clones alone and is incomplete. Clonal size and the V and J genes are those of that table, whereas D and trimming came from the DNA. This repertoire shows about 94,000 clones, around 86% found once; its top ten account for about 5%. Germline-derived CDR1 and CDR2 are SQVTM and ANQGSEA. This CDR3 is built from 13 residues. After removal of 7 bases from V and 5 bases from J, the junction contained 8 bases not matched to a gene.

This receptor was identified in a woman of 80 years or more with acute or convalescent COVID-19. Sequencing was carried out using peripheral blood. The J gene is TRBJ1-1, the V gene TRBV29-1; 9 bases map to TRBD1. The CDR3 here is CSAQGQGRTEAFF. The CDR3 region has the DNA TGCAGCGCCCAGGGACAGGGCCGGACTGAAGCTTTCTTT. The whole variable domain, remainder taken from reference TRBV29-1 and TRBJ1-1, is SAVISQKPSRDICQRGTSLTIQCQVDSQVTMMFWYRQQPGQSLTLIATANQGSEATYESGFVIDKFPISRPNLTFSTLTVSNMSPEDSSIYLCSAQGQGRTEAFFGQGTRLTVV.